This T cell receptor (beta chain) was captured in a study of cytomegalovirus exposure and HLA in healthy donors (dated 2017 in TCRdb). Describing the broader study: According to an earlier analysis of a few hundred of the donors, about 179 million T cells yielded some 110 million unique TCR beta sequences and approximately 300 Gb of sequence data. An early release covering 550 to 650 HLA-typed donors comprised approximately 290 gigabases of sequencing data and roughly 85 million unique TCR sequences. Among the roughly 400 genotyped donors, approximately 76% belonged to the genetic ancestry cluster associated with self-reported Caucasian donors. The aim of the study was to test whether cataloging public T cell receptors could identify signatures of past pathogen exposure. Using immunosequencing, the study profiled T cell repertoires from about 610 subjects and related those repertoires to cytomegalovirus serostatus. In addition to the first cohort of 666 subjects, a separate validation cohort of 130 or so different subjects was used. The study combined high-throughput TCR immunosequencing, statistical association of individual TCRs with disease status, and machine learning to predict cytomegalovirus infection status. A later analysis re-examined previously published TCR beta repertoires from more than 650 donors and added high-resolution HLA genotyping to investigate patterns of TCR occurrence. The later analysis used no new phenotypic data to find candidate immune exposures, relying instead on TCR beta sequences and their occurrence across donors. To decide whether each TCR beta V gene segment behaved as functional or pseudogenic, an earlier analysis of several hundred of the donors relied on high-throughput TCR beta sequencing. Donor age, sex, ethnicity and CMV serostatus were compiled together with the repertoire data. Genome-wide SNP genotypes for about 65% of the roughly 670 donors were used in a later genetic analysis, which treated that subset as a discovery cohort. All discovery cohort repertoires had been generated using a single sequencing platform. Class I and class II HLA loci were covered by the typing at four-digit resolution. Typing coverage varied by locus: roughly 629-630 donors for A, B, C, DRB1 and DQB1; more than 500 for DQA1; about 600 for DPA1; approximately 470 for DPB1. Roughly 5 DR-DQ haplotypes were treated as single units for association and clustering because of strong linkage in the cohort. On average, roughly 240,000 unique TCR beta nucleotide sequences were sequenced per donor among fewer than 500 genotyped donors of the cohort, with about 19% of those sequences being non-productive.

The cohort consisted of 650 to 700 healthy bone marrow donors. Cohort members were all nominally healthy when sampled, although unrecorded immune exposures were likely present. The donor was CMV seropositive and was included in the group of approximately 300 seropositive cohort members. Every donor gave a peripheral blood sample, and the peripheral blood mononuclear cells from that sample were used for TCR beta sequencing. The Qiagen DNeasy Blood Extraction Kit was used to extract genomic DNA from the blood cell samples. Libraries were built with the immunoSEQ multiplex PCR assay. The multiplex PCR relied on a mix of 60 forward primers for TCR Vbeta segments and 13 reverse primers for TCR Jbeta segments. Amplification of the CDR3 region of rearranged TCR beta genes was performed with a multiplex PCR assay on genomic DNA. The Illumina HiSeq System was used to sequence the amplified TCR beta libraries as 87-base-pair reads. The authors' pipeline ran thus. A later analysis tallied some 79 million unique TCR beta chains across the 666 repertoires, and about 12 million of those chains were shared by two or more donors. A nearest-neighbor algorithm error-corrected the raw reads and collapsed the reads into unique sequences, merging closely related sequences to remove PCR and sequencing errors. CDR3 sequences were aligned to IMGT reference sequences to assign V, D and J gene segments. Each retained sequence needed at least a six-nucleotide match to both a V gene segment and a J gene segment. Rearrangements were called productive when the CDR3 lacked stop codons and stayed in frame with V and J; all others were non-productive. Following IMGT convention, CDR3 was defined as the stretch from the second conserved V-encoded cysteine to the conserved J-encoded phenylalanine. The earlier analysis of about 530 of the donors excluded any sequence lacking an unambiguous match to a single V gene segment. In an earlier analysis of about 590 of the donors, a V segment was called functional when productive rearrangements were above 56.7%, and segregating when the standard deviation between donors exceeded 5%. A statistical classification framework was built for diagnosing cytomegalovirus status from the catalog of TCR beta chain sequences. A later analysis assigned V and J genes by comparing TCR nucleotide sequences with IMGT/GENE-DB human TR gene sequences. A later analysis assigned CDR3 sequences and most-parsimonious VDJ recombination scenarios with the TCRdist pipeline. In a later analysis, every TCR beta chain was defined by the combination of its CDR3 amino acid sequence and its V-gene family, and reads without a unique V-gene family were dropped. A later analysis removed 592 highly shared, low-generation-probability nucleotide sequences to deal with suspected cross-contamination and a sequencing artifact. For each public chain, a later analysis derived a clonal expansion index from normalized ranks of inferred template counts within each repertoire. In a later analysis, generation probabilities were computed using a VDJ recombination model fitted to out-of-frame rearrangements, and the results were checked against IGoR. Hypergeometric tests were used in a later analysis to score TCR-TCR, TCR-HLA and TCR-CMV co-occurrence, with a repertoire-size bias correction applied to the TCR pairs. In a later analysis, false discovery rates were estimated by permuting HLA or CMV assignments 20 times. In a later analysis, co-occurring TCRs were grouped with DBSCAN, and TCRdist sequence similarity was added when clustering was performed within HLA-allele-positive subsets. Repertoires with fewer than 30,000 or more than 120,000 public chains were left out of co-occurrence clustering, as were a handful of repertoires with anomalous nucleotide sharing. What TCRdb holds here is the immuneACCESS table cut down to in-frame rearrangements. Part of the clones is not present; checked against another copy, under half of the missing clones reflect an unresolved V gene, and the others are unexplained. The V and J calls and clone size come from that table; D and trimming were worked out from the DNA. The sample yields around 130,000 clones; less than 75% were counted once. Less than 2.5% of the sample rests with the top ten.

The CDR1 and CDR2 encoded by the germline V gene are SGHTA and FQGNSA. V loses 1 base of germline sequence and J loses 2 bases, and the interval between the two ends is 11 bases. From its cysteine to its phenylalanine, the CDR3 spans 15 amino acids. Only the CDR3 portion is preserved as DNA: 45 bases, with reading frame beginning at the first base. What the study reported, not specific to this receptor: In an earlier analysis of around 600 of the donors, most TCR beta V segments were observed in productive rearrangements about 87% or about 30% of the time, broadly matching IMGT annotations. Most CMV-associated TCR beta chains appeared to be HLA-restricted in a later analysis, and the HLA associations seemed to be driven largely by CMV exposure. While some public TCRs were present in many individuals, most TCR sequences turned up only very rarely across donors. The authors suggested that the approach could potentially be extended to other disease states and immunological phenotypes. V-gene and J-gene trimming of TCR beta chains was associated with a missense DCLRE1C variant in a later genetic analysis, and the association was replicated in an independent cohort. Because HLA typing was unavailable for some donors at each locus, only the typed subset was used in association tests. A cluster of highly shared sequence variants was judged likely to represent a technical artifact of the sequencing pipeline. In a later genetic analysis, fewer N-insertions in productive TCRs were reported among donors in an Asian-associated ancestry cluster than the approximately 710-donor mean. Some IMGT-functional V segments, including TRBV6-2 and TRBV6-3, could not be distinguished by the 87-base-pair reads and were therefore excluded. Assigning TCR associations to individual alleles was difficult when HLA alleles, especially DR and DQ, strongly co-occurred. At a false discovery rate of 0.05, a later analysis linked around 17,000 TCR beta sequences to specific HLA alleles. A later analysis reported that several top co-occurrence clusters appeared linked to parvovirus B19, influenza, CMV and Epstein-Barr virus. A total of 150 to 200 TCR beta chains were listed by the study as associated with cytomegalovirus. This cohort had only TCR beta chains sequenced, and the lack of alpha or paired-chain data limited which features could be detected. A further reported finding was that TCR beta sequences accurately predicted the HLA-A and HLA-B alleles for most subjects in the first cohort. In both the original and validation cohorts, the classifier was reported to diagnose cytomegalovirus status with high specificity and sensitivity. Immune exposure information for the cohort was limited to CMV serostatus. A later analysis found that TCR association rates varied across HLA loci, with DRB1 alleles showing the most associated TCRs and HLA-C alleles the fewest. Presence/absence analyses assumed roughly uniform sequencing depth across donors, an assumption that may not hold. Because counts were too low, around 18 rarely observed V segments, including chromosome 9 orphons, were left out of the earlier analysis of some 640 of the donors. A few of the identified cytomegalovirus-associated TCR beta chains were confirmed in vitro to be specific for cytomegalovirus antigens. Compared with equally common non-associated chains, HLA-associated TCR beta chains in a later analysis were more clonally expanded and had lower generation probabilities. Linkage disequilibrium might explain the correlated functional status among segregating V segments, but an unknown experimental factor could not be ruled out.

This clone appeared a single time. Its antigen target is currently unknown. Per-nucleotide qualities are absent, and no much larger clonotype sits a single base away. The TCR comes from a woman aged 40 to 49 in good health and CMV-seropositive. The specimen sequenced was PBMCs. The chain is encoded by TRBV7-2 joined to TRBJ2-5, with TRBD1 perhaps the D gene, on 5 matching bases. The CDR3 protein sequence reads: CASSLEGVAQETQYF. The base sequence is TGTGCCAGCAGCTTAGAAGGGGTGGCGCAAGAGACCCAGTACTTC.